Listed here are 27 T cell receptor beta chains from one sample, sequenced in a study of CD8+CD57+ T cells in acquired aplastic anemia. Genomic DNA served as template for TCR beta VDJ and CDR3 profiling. Via MiXCR, TCRdb re-called the reads, giving one row per CDR3 protein. The sample lists approximately 160,000 distinct CDR3 sequences; around half were seen once. Sequenced patients had shown CD8+CD57+ cell expansion by flow cytometry. The material sequenced was sorted CD4+, CD8+, or CD8+CD57+ T cells (not recorded which) from PBMCs. These receptors originate from a human donor with aplastic anemia.

This clonotype was recorded many times. The chain carries TRBV9 and TRBJ2-7; TRBD2 aligns across 8 bases. V gave up 2 bases and J gave up 0 bases; unmatched junction bases: 4. CDR1 and CDR2 from the germline V gene are SGDLS and YYNGEE. The CDR3 is 15 residues long. The CDR3 nucleotides read TGTGCCAGCAGCGTGCGGGGGGACTACTCCTACGAGCAGTACTTC. This sequence encodes CASSVRGDYSYEQYF.

In this sample, this clonotype turned up many times. CDR3 sequence (DNA): TGTGCCAGTAGTACCGGACAGGGGGTCGCTGAAGCTTTCTTT. Translating gives CASSTGQGVAEAFF. The chain couples TRBV19 to TRBJ1-1; the match to TRBD1 covers 10 bases. The germline V gene has CDR1 LNHDA and CDR2 SQIVND (reference sequence). This CDR3 contains 14 residues. Trimming cost V 4 bases and J 6 bases; bases outside gene matches: 5.

V is TRBV19 and J is TRBJ2-2, with D uncertain. This CDR3 is built from 11 residues. V was clipped by 9 bases and J by 6 bases, with 8 bases between them. Germline CDR1 reads LNHDA; CDR2 reads SQIVND (reference sequence). Written as DNA, the CDR3 is TGTGCCAGCGTGACCGCCGGGGAGCTGTTTTTT. Its protein is CASVTAGELFF.

The CDR3 loop is CASSIQGDYEQYF. CDR3 DNA sequence: TGTGCCAGCAGTATACAGGGGGACTACGAGCAGTACTTC. The rearrangement links TRBV2 to TRBJ2-7; 8 nucleotides agree with TRBD1. The germline V gene has CDR1 SNHLY and CDR2 FYNNEI. The CDR3 is 13 amino acids. The junction had 3 bases not matched to a gene; V was cut back by 5 bases and J by 3 bases.

This clonotype has a single count. The chain carries TRBV12-3 or TRBV12-4 and TRBJ1-4; D gene uncertain. The CDR3 consists of 13 residues. V lost 8 bases and J lost 8, with 15 bases in between. This CDR3 reads CASVRAMEEKLFF. The CDR3 DNA reads TGTGCCAGCGTTCGGGCAATGGAAGAAAAACTGTTTTTT.

This clonotype has a count of ten or more. The chain joins TRBV3-1 to TRBJ1-1; D is uncertain. Germline V gene sequence: CDR1 LGHDT, CDR2 YNNKEL (reference sequence). V lost 3 bases, J lost 6 bases, and 8 bases lay in between. This CDR3 has 12 amino acids. CDR3 sequence reads: CASSHTSPEAFF. The CDR3 DNA sequence: TGTGCCAGCAGCCATACATCACCTGAAGCTTTCTTT.

The J gene is TRBJ2-5, the V gene TRBV3-1, with TRBD1 as a possible D gene (5 bases). The CDR3 length is 16 residues. V dropped 1 base and J dropped 5 bases, with 17 bases sitting between them. From germline, CDR1 is LGHDT and CDR2 YNNKEL (reference sequence). DNA of the CDR3: TGTGCCAGCAGCCAAGGCGTGCCAGGGAATCAGGAGACCCAGTACTTC. Its protein is CASSQGVPGNQETQYF.

Many counts were recorded for this clonotype. The V call is TRBV6-1, the J call TRBJ1-6; D gene unclear. This CDR3 region has 12 residues. The germline V gene encodes CDR1 MNHNS and CDR2 SASEGT. The V and J ends lost 7 bases and 9 bases respectively, with 10 bases between them. CDR3 region: CASKDDASPLHF. CDR3 coding DNA: TGTGCCAGCAAGGACGACGCTTCACCCCTCCACTTT.

V usage is TRBV7-8 and J usage is TRBJ2-7; 7 nucleotides agree with TRBD2. Trimming took 6 bases from V and 6 from J; bases not matched to a gene: 14. The CDR3 totals 15 residues. Germline V lookup: CDR1 SGHVS, CDR2 FQNEAQ. This CDR3 reads CASRAGVGTSSEQYF. CDR3 bases: TGTGCCAGCAGGGCGGGGGTGGGAACCTCTAGCGAGCAGTACTTC. Complete variable domain (other parts from reference TRBV7-8 and TRBJ2-7): GAGVSQSPRYKVAKRGQDVALRCDPISGHVSLFWYQQALGQGPEFLTYFQNEAQLDKSGLPSDRFFAERPEGSVSTLKIQRTQQEDSAVYLCASRAGVGTSSEQYFGPGTRLTVT.

This chain uses TRBV9 with TRBJ1-2; TRBD1 aligns across 7 bases. Trimming cost V 0 bases and J 8 bases; bases outside gene matches: 10. The CDR3 extends over 15 amino acids. CDR1 is SGDLS, CDR2 YYNGEE, per germline. CDR3 in DNA: TGTGCCAGCAGCGTAGGGAGGGGGCGCATACCCGGCTACACCTTC. Its translation: CASSVGRGRIPGYTF.

The CDR3: CASSLAGGFFNEQFF. The DNA for the CDR3 is TGTGCCAGCAGTTTAGCGGGGGGGTTCTTCAATGAGCAGTTCTTC. The V and J genes are TRBV6-1 and TRBJ2-1; 11 bases line up with TRBD2. CDR1 MNHNS and CDR2 SASEGT come from the germline V gene. This CDR3 region has 15 residues. The junction had 6 bases not matched to a gene; V was cut back by 5 bases and J by 6 bases.

There are many counts of this clonotype. This rearrangement joins TRBV6-5 to TRBJ1-1, with D uncertain. Trimming removed 5 bases from V and 4 bases from J, with 17 bases in between. This CDR3 region has 15 residues. Per germline, CDR1 MNHEY and CDR2 SVGAGI. As DNA, the CDR3 is TGTGCCAGCAGTAGCCAAATGTCCGGGGTCACTGAAGCTTTCTTT. Translating gives CASSSQMSGVTEAFF.

To note about this clonotype: The CDR3 ends on some other residue instead of the conserved phenylalanine or tryptophan, so this is likely a read error. The rearrangement uses TRBV25-1 and TRBJ1-2; D remains unclear. V was shortened by 6 bases and J by 3 bases, with 14 bases between the two germline ends. The CDR3 has 14 residues. Germline loops: CDR1 MGHDK, CDR2 SYGVNS. CDR3 sequence: CASSPRSGDYGYTL. As DNA, the CDR3 is TGTGCCAGCAGCCCTCGTTCGGGTGACTATGGCTACACCCTC.

This clonotype was found many times. This chain links TRBV12-3 or TRBV12-4 with TRBJ2-2; tentative D call: TRBD1 (5 bases). CDR3 length: 14 residues. With 3 bases removed from V and 6 bases from J, the gap between germline ends came to 11 bases. The CDR3 protein is CASSFGRAAGELFF. Here the CDR3 DNA reads TGTGCCAGCAGTTTCGGCAGGGCCGCCGGGGAGCTGTTTTTT.

The table lists this clonotype with a few counts. It may be a read error: a sequence one base away is much more abundant. Likely a read error: the CDR3 ends without its conserved phenylalanine or tryptophan. J is TRBJ2-7 and V is TRBV12-3 or TRBV12-4; D not resolved. With 4 bases removed from V and 1 base from J, the gap between germline ends came to 8 bases. The CDR3 is made up of 13 amino acids. This chain's CDR3 is CASSYRPSYEQYL. The CDR3 DNA reads as TGTGCCAGCAGTTACAGACCTTCCTACGAGCAGTACCTC.

V is TRBV7-9 and J is TRBJ2-5; 7 bases agree with TRBD1. The trim removed 5 bases at V and 2 bases at J, leaving 5 bases unmatched. The CDR3 runs 14 residues. Germline V gives CDR1 SEHNR, CDR2 FQNEAQ (reference sequence). The CDR3 region is CASSVRQGQETQYF. CDR3 DNA sequence: TGTGCCAGCAGCGTAAGACAGGGTCAAGAGACCCAGTACTTC. The variable domain in full, completed from reference TRBV7-9 and TRBJ2-5, reads DTGVSQNPRHKITKRGQNVTFRCDPISEHNRLYWYRQTLGQGPEFLTYFQNEAQLEKSRLLSDRFSAERPKGSFSTLEIQRTEQGDSAMYLCASSVRQGQETQYFGPGTRLLVL.

V and J are TRBV20-1 and TRBJ2-7, with TRBD1 as a possible D gene (6 bases). This CDR3 has 15 residues. CDR1 DFQATT and CDR2 SNEGSKA come from the germline V gene (reference sequence). Trimming removed 0 bases at V and 2 bases at J, with 14 bases between. CDR3 protein: CSARDPRGTTYEQYF. The CDR3 nucleotides read TGCAGTGCTAGAGATCCGAGGGGGACGACCTACGAGCAGTACTTC.

The chain employs TRBV5-1 and TRBJ2-7; no firm D call. The germline V gene has CDR1 SGHRS and CDR2 YFSETQ. The CDR3 totals 14 residues. Trimming shortened V by 0 bases and J by 1 base, and 8 bases separated the two germline ends. The DNA for the CDR3 is TGCGCCAGCAGCTTGGGTCCAGGATCCTACGAGCAGTACTTC. The encoded protein is CASSLGPGSYEQYF.

This clonotype was observed a few times. This chain links TRBV9 with TRBJ2-3; 8 nucleotides match TRBD1. The CDR3 consists of 13 residues. Germline V gives CDR1 SGDLS, CDR2 YYNGEE. J lost 4 bases, V lost 5 bases, and 3 bases had no gene match. CDR3 sequence (DNA): TGTGCCAGCAGAGTACAGGGGGCAGATACGCAGTATTTT. Its translation is CASRVQGADTQYF. The full variable domain, its missing parts supplied by reference TRBV9 and TRBJ2-3, is DSGVTQTPKHLITATGQRVTLRCSPRSGDLSVYWYQQSLDQGLQFLIQYYNGEERAKGNILERFSAQQFPDLHSELNLSSLELGDSALYFCASRVQGADTQYFGPGTRLTVL.

Worth noting for this clonotype: A read error may be the cause here, since a much bigger clone is one base away. The CDR3 bases are TGTGCCATCAGTTACAAGGGACTAGCGATGAACGAGCAGTACTTC. Protein product: CAISYKGLAMNEQYF. V usage is TRBV6-5 and J usage is TRBJ2-7, with 10 bases aligning to TRBD2. This CDR3 has 15 residues. CDR1 is MNHEY, CDR2 SVGAGI, per germline.

V and J are TRBV2 and TRBJ1-2; D might be TRBD1 (5 bases). The CDR3 is 12 residues long. Trimming removed 7 bases from V and 6 bases from J, with 12 bases in between. Per the germline V gene, CDR1 is SNHLY and CDR2 is FYNNEI. CDR3 region: CASMGGAHGYTF. CDR3 bases: TGTGCCAGCATGGGAGGGGCCCATGGCTACACCTTC.

J is TRBJ2-2 and V is TRBV5-5; possibly TRBD2 for D (5 bases). Trimming removed 3 bases from V and 3 bases from J, with 15 bases in between. The CDR3 consists of 16 residues. In germline, CDR1 is SGHKS, CDR2 YYEKEE (reference sequence). Here the CDR3 reads CASSWGVLGDTGELFF. CDR3 coding DNA: TGTGCCAGCAGCTGGGGAGTTCTAGGTGACACCGGGGAGCTGTTTTTT.

This clonotype was observed once. This chain joins TRBV4-1 and TRBJ2-7; D not resolved. CDR1 is MGHRA, CDR2 YSYEKL, per germline. This CDR3 contains 16 residues. V was cut by 0 bases and J by 3 bases, with 15 bases left in between. CDR3 nucleotides: TGCGCCAGCAGCCAAGAAGGAGACGTTCCCATCTACGAGCAGTACTTC. Its translation is CASSQEGDVPIYEQYF.

There are many counts of this clonotype. J is TRBJ2-1 and V is TRBV5-1, with D tentatively TRBD2 (5 bases). The V end was cut by 3 bases, the J end by 1 base, with 8 bases between. CDR3 size: 14 residues. Per the germline V gene, CDR1 is SGHRS and CDR2 is YFSETQ. The CDR3 sequence is CASSSGGSYNEQFF. In DNA form, the CDR3 reads TGCGCCAGCAGCTCCGGAGGATCCTACAATGAGCAGTTCTTC.

The V and J genes are TRBV6-1 and TRBJ2-7; TRBD1 agrees at 10 bases. The CDR3 sequence is 15 residues long. Germline CDR1 and CDR2: MNHNS and SASEGT. V shed 6 bases and J 5 bases; nucleotides not matched to a gene: 10. CDR3 sequence reads: CASRNPGQGPNEQYF. CDR3 nucleotide sequence: TGTGCCAGCAGAAATCCGGGACAGGGGCCCAACGAGCAGTACTTC.

The table lists this clonotype with a few counts. A clone one base away is much larger, so this may be a read error. CDR3 bases: TGTGCCAGCAGTTATCCGACAGGGCCTGAATCACCCCTCCACTTT. Protein product: CASSYPTGPESPLHF. This chain connects TRBV6-2 or TRBV6-3 to TRBJ1-6, with 7 bases identical to TRBD1. V was pared by 3 bases and J by 10 bases, with 9 bases of the junction left unmatched. Per germline, CDR1 MNHEY and CDR2 SVGEGT. CDR3 length equals 15 residues.

As for this clonotype: The junction and the germline gene differ at one end; a read error may be behind it. This chain joins TRBV5-1 and TRBJ1-1; no reliable D call. CDR1 is SGHRS and CDR2 is YFSETQ in the germline V gene. The CDR3 spans 13 residues. The CDR3 region is CASSLRENTVAFF. In nucleotides, the CDR3 is TGCGCCAGCAGCTTGCGGGAGAACACTGTAGCTTTCTTT.